This T cell receptor (beta chain) comes out of a study of shared clonotypes between healthy human individuals. From germline, CDR1 is MNHEY and CDR2 SMNVEV (reference sequence). The CDR3 runs to 18 residues. Assay execution proceeded at the deep level. Sequencing was performed on unsorted PBMC DNA using ten immunoSEQ deep assay plates. Methods used by the authors: ImmunoSEQ yielded junction-only sequences lacking quality scores, so filtering differed. Sequencing used immunoSEQ multiplex PCR; TCRdb keeps in-frame clones, though not all of them. The D gene and trimming were derived from the DNA, and the V and J assignments and clone size from that table. Of about 490,000 clones in the sample, 70% to 80% are singletons; the top ten hold 12%.

The sample taken for sequencing was PBMCs. J is TRBJ2-5 and V is TRBV27, with 11 bases lining up with TRBD1. The last part of the DNA fits TRBJ2-7 better; the J call may be wrong. The sequence came from a woman in her thirties or forties in good health. Some clones in this sample may be carry-over from other donors' samples. This CDR3 is CASSPPGGTGGFVYEQYF. The DNA of the CDR3 is TGTGCCAGCAGTCCTCCGGGTGGGACAGGGGGTTTCGTCTACGAGCAGTACTTC.